This passage covers 16 T cell receptor beta chains from one sample sequenced in a study of early T cells in non-severe SARS-CoV-2 infection. TCRdb re-analysed the 5' RACE reads in MiXCR, keeping a single row per CDR3 protein. The sample includes about 70,000 distinct CDR3 sequences, around 12% of them seen just once. The source material was whole blood, sampled at baseline. The source of these receptors is an adult who was a healthcare worker with PCR-confirmed SARS-CoV-2 infection or an uninfected control (not recorded which). The donor label of this sample is uncertain.

The sample holds a few counts of this clonotype. V and J are TRBV6-5 and TRBJ2-1; 12 bases map to TRBD2. Germline-derived CDR1 and CDR2 are MNHEY and SVGAGI. The CDR3 has 15 residues. Trimming cost V 4 bases and J 7 bases; bases outside gene matches: 5. DNA for the CDR3: TGTGCCAGCAGTTCCCCTAGCGGGGGGGGGAATGAGCAGTTCTTC. This sequence encodes CASSSPSGGGNEQFF.

This clonotype came up many times. The chain couples TRBV7-8 to TRBJ2-5; 8 positions match TRBD2. Germline-derived CDR1 and CDR2 are SGHVS and FQNEAQ. V lost 5 bases to trimming and J lost 5 bases; unmatched junction nucleotides: 7. This CDR3 contains 14 residues. CDR3 sequence: CASSRGGAGETQYF. CDR3 nucleotide sequence: TGTGCCAGCAGCCGGGGGGGTGCCGGGGAGACCCAGTACTTC.

The chain links TRBV30 to TRBJ2-3; maybe TRBD2 (5 bases). V was cut by 0 bases and J by 3 bases, with 10 bases left in between. This CDR3 contains 14 residues. The germline gives CDR1 GTSNPN, CDR2 SVGIG (reference sequence). The CDR3, as DNA: TGTGCCTGGAGTGTAACGGGCGGGACAGATACGCAGTATTTT. Translating gives CAWSVTGGTDTQYF.

V gene TRBV7-9 combines with J gene TRBJ2-7; 7 bases match TRBD1. The V gene's germline CDR1 is SEHNR and CDR2 FQNEAQ (reference sequence). The CDR3 runs to 14 residues. Trimming removed 6 bases from V and 3 bases from J; junction bases left unmatched: 8. This CDR3 reads CASSTGTALYEQYF. DNA of the CDR3: TGTGCCAGCAGTACCGGGACAGCACTCTACGAGCAGTACTTC.

This clonotype was detected only a few times. The J gene is TRBJ1-4, the V gene TRBV7-2; D is uncertain. The germline V and J ends were trimmed by 5 bases and 12 bases, with 7 bases remaining between them. The germline gives CDR1 SGHTA, CDR2 FQGNSA. The CDR3 sequence is 10 residues long. This CDR3 is CASSPLQLFF. As DNA, the CDR3 is TGTGCCAGCAGCCCGCTCCAACTGTTTTTT.

This clonotype was observed many times. CDR3 in amino acids: CASSLSRGTYNEQFF. The CDR3 DNA reads as TGCGCCAGCAGCTTGTCAAGGGGTACCTACAATGAGCAGTTCTTC. This chain uses TRBV5-1 with TRBJ2-1; the D gene is possibly TRBD1 (5 bases). Trimming cost V 1 base and J 2 bases, with 10 bases left between them. This CDR3 spans 15 amino acids. Germline V gene sequence: CDR1 SGHRS, CDR2 YFSETQ.

The table lists this clonotype with many counts. The rearrangement joins TRBV5-5 to TRBJ2-1, with 11 bases aligning to TRBD2. With 1 base clipped from V and 6 bases from J, the junction kept 9 bases outside the gene matches. Per the germline V gene, CDR1 is SGHKS and CDR2 is YYEKEE (reference sequence). There are 17 residues in the CDR3. The chain's CDR3 is CASSLRVTSGSLNEQFF. CDR3 DNA: TGTGCCAGCAGCTTGCGGGTAACTAGCGGGAGTCTCAATGAGCAGTTCTTC. Using reference TRBV5-5 and TRBJ2-1 for the parts outside the CDR3, the full variable domain is DAGVTQSPTHLIKTRGQQVTLRCSPISGHKSVSWYQQVLGQGPQFIFQYYEKEERGRGNFPDRFSARQFPNYSSELNVNALLLGDSALYLCASSLRVTSGSLNEQFFGPGTRLTVL.

This clonotype showed up just a few times. The chain is built from TRBV4-3 and TRBJ2-1; 7 bases agree with TRBD2. CDR1 and CDR2 (germline): LGHNA, YSLEER. This CDR3 spans 17 amino acids. V was clipped by 1 base and J by 8 bases; unmatched bases: 14. CDR3: CASSQASGGRGTDEQFF. The CDR3 coding sequence is TGCGCCAGCAGCCAAGCTTCCGGGGGGAGAGGAACGGATGAGCAGTTCTTC.

V usage is TRBV6-5 and J usage is TRBJ2-1; 9 bases match TRBD1. Trimming at V came to 2 bases and at J to 4 bases, leaving 3 bases not matched to a gene. CDR3 size: 15 residues. Germline loops: CDR1 MNHEY, CDR2 SVGAGI. The CDR3 here is CASSYRGQGYNEQFF. CDR3 nucleotides: TGTGCCAGCAGTTACAGGGGACAGGGATACAATGAGCAGTTCTTC.

This clonotype came up many times. The chain joins TRBV12-3 or TRBV12-4 to TRBJ2-7, with D tentatively TRBD2 (6 bases). Trimming left V 3 bases short and J 0 bases short, with 12 bases between. The CDR3 contains 15 residues. This CDR3 reads CASSLVRGPSYEQYF. Here the CDR3 DNA reads TGTGCCAGCAGTTTGGTGCGGGGTCCCTCCTACGAGCAGTACTTC.

This clonotype was seen more than once but under ten times. This chain links TRBV20-1 with TRBJ1-2; no clear D. Germline lookup yields CDR1 DFQATT and CDR2 SNEGSKA (reference sequence). V lost 4 bases and J 2 bases, leaving 5 bases between the germline ends. The CDR3 runs 11 residues. The CDR3 bases are TGCAGTGCTATAACGAACTATGGCTACACCTTC. Protein sequence: CSAITNYGYTF.

This chain links TRBV20-1 with TRBJ2-4; D gene ambiguous. The CDR3 contains 13 residues. Germline V gene sequence: CDR1 DFQATT, CDR2 SNEGSKA (reference sequence). Trimming took 5 bases from V and 6 from J, leaving 14 bases between them. The CDR3 protein is CSAYHRFRNIQYF. The CDR3 DNA sequence: TGCAGTGCTTACCACCGGTTCCGAAACATTCAGTACTTC.

The J gene is TRBJ2-3, the V gene TRBV4-1; the D is unclear. V lost 4 bases and J lost 8, with 13 bases in between. The CDR3 totals 13 residues. Per the germline V gene, CDR1 is MGHRA and CDR2 is YSYEKL. CDR3 protein: CASSPNSVATQYF. As DNA, the CDR3 is TGCGCCAGCAGCCCGAATTCCGTGGCTACGCAGTATTTT.

This clonotype has a handful of counts. V and J are TRBV13 and TRBJ2-5; TRBD1 matches at 12 bases. CDR3 length: 16 amino acids. The V segment lost 5 bases and the J segment 3 bases; nucleotides outside the gene matches: 7. Germline CDR1 reads PRHDT; CDR2 reads FYEKMQ (reference sequence). CDR3 sequence: CASSGMGTGGEETQYF. The DNA of the CDR3 is TGTGCCAGCAGCGGAATGGGGACAGGGGGCGAAGAGACCCAGTACTTC.

This clonotype is classed as medium-sized. The chain joins TRBV18 to TRBJ1-4; TRBD1 matches 8 bases. The V gene end was trimmed by 6 bases and the J gene end by 8 bases; junction bases not matched to a gene: 11. The germline CDR1 and CDR2 sequences are KGHSH and LQKENI. This CDR3 has 15 amino acids. The CDR3 region is CASSPGTGVGEKLFF. The CDR3 nucleotides read TGTGCCAGCTCTCCCGGGACAGGCGTCGGGGAAAAACTGTTTTTT.

The V gene is TRBV6-5, the J gene TRBJ1-3; D may be TRBD1 (6 bases). V dropped 6 bases and J dropped 0 bases, with 12 bases sitting between them. The CDR3 totals 15 residues. Germline values: CDR1 MNHEY, CDR2 SVGAGI. This chain's CDR3 is CASRDTGNSGNTIYF. The CDR3 region has the DNA TGTGCCAGCAGGGACACAGGGAACTCTGGAAACACCATATATTTT.